This entry lists 10 T cell receptor beta chains sequenced from one sample in a study of blood T cell repertoires in COVID-19. Sequencing was performed with immunoSEQ multiplex PCR; in TCRdb, only in-frame clones are kept and a portion is missing. The repertoire holds over 200,000 clones, about 90% seen once, with 10% to 11% in the top ten. Input material: PBMCs or T cells enriched from blood (not recorded which). The receptors derive from a man aged 25 to 40 who had recovered from COVID-19.

The chain has TRBV11-2 and TRBJ2-5; the match to TRBD2 covers 7 bases. Trimming took 1 base from V and 5 from J; bases not matched to a gene: 7. The CDR3 contains 15 residues. Germline V lookup: CDR1 SGHAT, CDR2 FQNNGV. CDR3: CASSLGGGRVETQYF. CDR3 coding DNA: TGTGCCAGCAGCTTAGGGGGCGGGAGAGTCGAGACCCAGTACTTC.

The chain employs TRBV7-2 and TRBJ2-7; 9 bases align to TRBD1. CDR1 and CDR2 (germline): SGHTA, FQGNSA. The CDR3 has 16 residues. The V and J ends lost 5 bases and 4 bases, in that order; junction bases with no gene match: 12. CDR3 amino acids: CASSPNPYRGPYEQYF. Written as DNA, the CDR3 is TGTGCCAGCAGCCCCAACCCTTACAGGGGGCCTTACGAGCAGTACTTC.

This clone was counted only a few times. The V call is TRBV2, the J call TRBJ2-3; D possibly corresponds to TRBD2 (6 bases). Germline lookup yields CDR1 SNHLY and CDR2 FYNNEI. V shed 2 bases and J shed 2 bases, with 11 bases lying between them. The CDR3 has 15 amino acids. Here the CDR3 reads CASSELRGNTDTQYF. The CDR3 nucleotides read TGTGCCAGCAGTGAATTACGGGGGAACACAGATACGCAGTATTTT.

J is TRBJ2-5 and V is TRBV5-6; 10 bases are shared with TRBD2. CDR1 and CDR2 from the germline V gene are SGHDT and YYEEEE. This CDR3 is built from 17 residues. V trimming: 4 bases; J trimming: 10 bases; junction bases outside the gene matches: 19. The CDR3 DNA sequence: TGTGCCAGCAGCCCCGCACTGATAGCGGGAGGTTTATTTAACCAGTACTTC. The encoded protein is CASSPALIAGGLFNQYF.

This rearrangement joins TRBV19 to TRBJ1-6, with D unresolved. The CDR3 runs to 14 residues. From germline, CDR1 is LNHDA and CDR2 SQIVND (reference sequence). Between the trimmed V and J ends, which lost 3 bases and 10 bases, there was a span of 13 bases. CDR3 loop: CASSILTGYSPLHF. DNA for the CDR3: TGTGCCAGTAGTATCCTAACGGGGTACTCACCCCTCCACTTT.

The genes are TRBV3-1 (or the pseudogene TRBV3-2) and TRBJ2-3, with 12 bases that match TRBD2. The CDR3 has 16 amino acids. CDR1 and CDR2 from the germline V gene are LGHDT and YNNKEL (reference sequence). The V and J ends lost 0 bases and 11 bases, in that order; junction bases with no gene match: 9. CDR3 DNA: TGTGCCAGCAGCCAAGACCTCGCTAGCGGGGGGGCTTTGCAGTATTTT. Its protein product is CASSQDLASGGALQYF.

The chain is built from TRBV30 and TRBJ2-7, with no clear D. This CDR3 region has 12 residues. The V end lost 0 bases, the J end lost 13 bases, and 16 bases lay between the germline ends. Per the germline V gene, CDR1 is GTSNPN and CDR2 is SVGIG (reference sequence). As DNA, the CDR3 is TGTGCCTGGAGTGTACGCGGCGGATGGATTTACTTC. Translated: CAWSVRGGWIYF.

This chain uses TRBV28 with TRBJ1-3; weak D call: TRBD1 (5 bases). Germline V gene data show CDR1 as MDHEN and CDR2 as SYDVKM. The length of the CDR3 is 15 residues. The germline V and J ends were trimmed by 4 bases and 2 bases, with 12 bases remaining between them. The CDR3 spells CASSSLGVAGNTIYF. CDR3 nucleotides: TGTGCCAGCAGTTCCTTAGGGGTGGCTGGAAACACCATATATTTT.

This rearrangement joins TRBV6-5 to TRBJ1-2, with D perhaps matching TRBD1 (5 bases). Between the trimmed V and J ends, which lost 0 bases and 4 bases, there was a span of 12 bases. Per the germline V gene, CDR1 is MNHEY and CDR2 is SVGAGI. This CDR3 is built from 15 residues. The CDR3 loop is CASSYSVGQTYGYTF. The CDR3 DNA sequence: TGTGCCAGCAGTTACTCGGTGGGGCAGACCTATGGCTACACCTTC.

The rearrangement uses TRBV18 and TRBJ2-7; D not resolved. This CDR3 has 17 amino acids. Looked up from germline, CDR1 is KGHSH and CDR2 is LQKENI. Trimming took off 3 bases at V and 2 bases at J, with 20 bases between the two ends. CDR3 sequence (DNA): TGTGCCAGCTCACCCTTCGCGCAGGCCTCCAAAACCTACGAGCAGTACTTC. As protein: CASSPFAQASKTYEQYF.